These T cell receptor beta chains were read from a single sample in a study of T cell responses to AZD1222 COVID-19 vaccine. Libraries were prepared by immunoSEQ multiplex PCR; TCRdb keeps only in-frame clonotypes and omits some of them. The sample contains some 150,000 clones, just over 90% of which appear only once. This sample comprised peripheral blood, obtained on day 0 of AZD1222 vaccination. The receptors derive from an adult in good health. The CDR3 runs from the conserved cysteine through the conserved F or W. The D gene is left open where the match is weak. Clone size is stated in some rows and not others, as once, few, many or a class when expanded.

V gene	D gene	J gene	clone size	CDR3 DNA	CDR3 protein
TRBV7-6	NA	TRBJ1-6	NA	TGTGCCAGCAGCTCGGCGGGAGGTCAGGATTCACCCCTCCACTTT	CASSSAGGQDSPLHF
TRBV27	TRBD1	TRBJ1-5	NA	TGTGCCAGCAGGGAATGGACAGGGGCAGAGGCCCAGCATTTT	CASREWTGAEAQHF
TRBV18	TRBD1	TRBJ1-1	NA	TGTGCCAGCTCACCATTAGGGACAGGGGGCAGGAACACTGAAGCTTTCTTT	CASSPLGTGGRNTEAFF
TRBV12-5	NA	TRBJ2-3	NA	TGTGCTAGTGGGGACGACGGCACAGATACGCAGTATTTT	CASGDDGTDTQYF
TRBV27	TRBD1	TRBJ1-6	NA	TGTGCCAGCAGTTTAATTATGGGACAGGGCTATAATTCACCCCTCCACTTT	CASSLIMGQGYNSPLHF
TRBV7-9	NA	TRBJ1-2	NA	TGTGCCAGCAGCTTCGGCAGGGAGTATGGCTACACCTTC	CASSFGREYGYTF
TRBV12-3/TRBV12-4	NA	TRBJ2-1	NA	TGTGCCAGCGGCCAACAAAGCAATGAGCAGTTCTTC	CASGQQSNEQFF
TRBV5-3	NA	TRBJ2-7	NA	TGTGCCAGAAGCTTGGAGACAGTCAGCGACTACGAGCAGTACTTC	CARSLETVSDYEQYF
TRBV3-1/TRBV3-2	NA	TRBJ1-1	once	TGTGCCAGCAGCCGCGGACGTGCGACTGAAGCTTTCTTT	CASSRGRATEAFF
TRBV10-3	NA	TRBJ2-3	once	TGTGCCATCAGTGCCCCCTCCGCGGGCAAGGTAATCACAGATACGCAGTATTTT	CAISAPSAGKVITDTQYF
TRBV11-2	TRBD2	TRBJ2-1	NA	TGTGCCAGCAGCCCCCTGACTAGCGGGAAGGATGAGCAGTTCTTC	CASSPLTSGKDEQFF
TRBV18	NA	TRBJ2-7	NA	TGTGCCAGCTCGGGGGCAGGGGAACGATACTCCTACGAGCAGTACTTC	CASSGAGERYSYEQYF
TRBV7-9	NA	TRBJ2-5	NA	TGTGCCAGCAGCTTAGTAGTTTCGGAGACCCAGTACTTC	CASSLVVSETQYF
TRBV2	NA	TRBJ2-7	NA	TGTGCCAGCAGTGAAAAGGCTCAGCTGGCCTACGAGCAGTACTTC	CASSEKAQLAYEQYF
TRBV3-1/TRBV3-2	TRBD2	TRBJ2-3	NA	TGTGCCAGCAGCCCAAGACCTAGCGGCCCAGATACGCAGTATTTT	CASSPRPSGPDTQYF
TRBV3-1/TRBV3-2	NA	TRBJ2-3	NA	TGTGCCAGCGCCCGGCGGGCGATGAGTTCCACAGATACGCAGTATTTT	CASARRAMSSTDTQYF
TRBV18	TRBD1	TRBJ2-7	NA	TGTGCCAGCGACACAGGGGGCAGCTCCTACGAGCAGTACTTC	CASDTGGSSYEQYF
TRBV12-5	TRBD1	TRBJ2-2	NA	TGTGCTAGTGGTACCCAGACAGGGGAAGGCATAAACGGGGAGCTGTTTTTT	CASGTQTGEGINGELFF
TRBV6-4	TRBD2	TRBJ2-1	NA	TGTGCCAGCAGCCTAGCCGGGACTAGCGGAGGCAAGCAGTTCTTC	CASSLAGTSGGKQFF
TRBV4-1	NA	TRBJ1-6	NA	TGCGCCAGCGGCGGATTGGGGGCGCCACCCCTCCACTTT	CASGGLGAPPLHF
TRBV7-9	NA	TRBJ1-2	NA	TGTGCCAGCAGCCCACAAAGAGCTAACTATGGCTACACCTTC	CASSPQRANYGYTF
TRBV6-5	NA	TRBJ1-4	NA	TGTGCCAGCGGATCAGTGCGTGAAAAACTGTTTTTT	CASGSVREKLFF
TRBV5-1	NA	TRBJ1-4	once	TGCGCCAGCAGCTACATTGCAGGGGATCGGGCTAATGAAAAACTGTTTTTT	CASSYIAGDRANEKLFF
TRBV5-6	NA	TRBJ1-5	NA	TGTGCCAGCAGCTGGGGGGCCCAGGTGCAGCCCCAGCATTTT	CASSWGAQVQPQHF
TRBV7-8	TRBD2	TRBJ2-5	few	TGTGCCAGCAGCTTAGGGGGACTAGCGGGGACTCAAGAGACCCAGTACTTC	CASSLGGLAGTQETQYF
TRBV6-5	NA	TRBJ1-1	once	TGTGCCCTTCGGGCCCTGCGGGGGGGGGACGCTGAAGCTTTCTTT	CALRALRGGDAEAFF
TRBV19	TRBD2	TRBJ2-7	NA	TGTGCCAGTAGTATTCAAGCGGGGGCGAACTACGAGCAGTACTTC	CASSIQAGANYEQYF
TRBV11-2	NA	TRBJ2-3	NA	TGTGCCAGCAGCTTAGGGGGGAGACACACAGATACGCAGTATTTT	CASSLGGRHTDTQYF